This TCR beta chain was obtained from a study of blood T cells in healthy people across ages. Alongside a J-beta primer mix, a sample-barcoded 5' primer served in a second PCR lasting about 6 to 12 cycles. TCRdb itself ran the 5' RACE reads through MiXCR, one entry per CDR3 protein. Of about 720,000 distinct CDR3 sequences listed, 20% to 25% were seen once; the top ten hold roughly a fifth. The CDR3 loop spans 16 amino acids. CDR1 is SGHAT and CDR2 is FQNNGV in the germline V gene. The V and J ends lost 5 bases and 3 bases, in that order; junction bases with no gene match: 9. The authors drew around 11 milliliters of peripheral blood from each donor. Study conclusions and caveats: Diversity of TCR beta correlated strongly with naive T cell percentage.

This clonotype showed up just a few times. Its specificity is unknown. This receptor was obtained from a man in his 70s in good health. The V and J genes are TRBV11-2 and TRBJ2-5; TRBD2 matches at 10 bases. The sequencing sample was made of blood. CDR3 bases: TGTGCCAGCAGCCCTAAGGGTCTAGCGGGGGAAGAGACCCAGTACTTC. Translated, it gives CASSPKGLAGEETQYF.